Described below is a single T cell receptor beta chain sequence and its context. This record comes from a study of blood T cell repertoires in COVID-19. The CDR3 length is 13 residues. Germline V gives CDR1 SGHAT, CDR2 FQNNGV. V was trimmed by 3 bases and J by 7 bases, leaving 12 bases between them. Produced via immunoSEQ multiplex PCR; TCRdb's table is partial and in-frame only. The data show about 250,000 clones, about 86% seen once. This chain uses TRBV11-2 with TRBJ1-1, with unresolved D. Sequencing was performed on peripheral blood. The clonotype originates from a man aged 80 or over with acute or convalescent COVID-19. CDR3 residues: CASSFGEVGEAFF. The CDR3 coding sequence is TGTGCCAGCAGCTTTGGGGAGGTCGGTGAAGCTTTCTTT. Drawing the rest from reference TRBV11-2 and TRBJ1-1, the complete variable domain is EAGVAQSPRYKIIEKRQSVAFWCNPISGHATLYWYQQILGQGPKLLIQFQNNGVVDDSQLPKDRFSAERLKGVDSTLKIQPAKLEDSAVYLCASSFGEVGEAFFGQGTRLTVV.